A selection of T cell receptor beta chains follows, all from one sample in a study of cytomegalovirus exposure and HLA in healthy donors. The assay was immunoSEQ multiplex PCR, and TCRdb's table has in-frame clones only and misses some. Among some 130,000 clones, roughly 75% were seen once, and the ten largest hold 4.5% to 5%. Sequenced: PBMCs. The receptors shown here come from a man under 40 in good health. Both conserved end residues are part of each CDR3. Fields, in order: V gene, D gene, J gene, CDR3 protein. D genes are given only for firm matches.

TRBV7-9,TRBD2,TRBJ2-2,CASSSGLAGYTGELFF
TRBV9,TRBD1,TRBJ2-7,CASSVIPGQGGEQYF
TRBV5-6,TRBD2,TRBJ2-1,CASSLTSGSYNEQFF
TRBV6-6,TRBD1,TRBJ1-5,CASSPPGQLNQPQHF
TRBV6-5,NA,TRBJ1-4,CASSSGGEKLFF
TRBV29-1,TRBD1,TRBJ2-5,CSVEDLGPGGQETQYF
TRBV5-1,NA,TRBJ2-3,CASQRFPEEEQYF
TRBV7-2,NA,TRBJ1-3,CASSPGSGNTIYF
TRBV6-5,NA,TRBJ1-5,CASRDYMGNQPQHF
TRBV4-3,NA,TRBJ1-2,CASSQDGPYGYTF
TRBV19,NA,TRBJ1-5,CASNGEGDQPQHF
TRBV28,NA,TRBJ2-1,CASTLGGKQFF
TRBV6-5,TRBD2,TRBJ2-3,CASRRLAGHQDTQYF
TRBV7-2,NA,TRBJ2-4,CASSPARRDIQYF
TRBV11-3,NA,TRBJ2-2,CASSWVRVDTGELFF
TRBV19,NA,TRBJ1-2,CASSIDPGTSSYTF
TRBV19,NA,TRBJ2-3,CASAGLYPDTQYF
TRBV15,NA,TRBJ2-1,CATSRDPGSDEQFF
TRBV18,NA,TRBJ1-2,CASSPQSSSWTKNYGYTF
TRBV25-1,NA,TRBJ2-1,CASSDWKTAGEQFF
TRBV7-3,TRBD1,TRBJ2-6,CASSSGTGGSGANVLTF
TRBV7-2,NA,TRBJ2-2,CASRGANTGELFF
TRBV6-1,NA,TRBJ2-7,CASRQGAGETNEQYF
TRBV15,TRBD1,TRBJ1-5,CATSRDHGGQGYQPQHF
TRBV7-9,TRBD2,TRBJ2-6,CASSFPSGSLGSGANVLTF
TRBV10-3,TRBD1,TRBJ2-3,CAIKGAFSTDTQYF
TRBV4-1,TRBD2,TRBJ2-1,CASSQARASGELGQFF
TRBV5-4,NA,TRBJ1-2,CASSPRVAGAGNYGYTF
TRBV9,TRBD2,TRBJ2-7,CASSRTSGTSYEQYF
TRBV27,NA,TRBJ2-7,CASSPALAAYEQYF
TRBV5-1,TRBD2,TRBJ2-1,CASRLTSGVSYNEQFF
TRBV6-5,NA,TRBJ1-2,CASTTGGVSGYTF